One and the same sample provided the 20 T cell receptor beta chains below, sequenced in a study of PD-1 blockade in classical Hodgkin lymphoma. Data came from immunoSEQ multiplex PCR; TCRdb stores just in-frame clones and leaves some out. The data show nearly 60,000 clones, with around 93% seen just once and 8% to 13% held by the top ten. Every one of the patients relapsed after autologous stem cell transplantation (brentuximab vedotin exposure was variable). The sample here was peripheral blood mononuclear cells (PBMCs), taken before the second cycle of nivolumab. These receptors were obtained from a human donor with classical Hodgkin lymphoma.

The V gene is TRBV4-3, the J gene TRBJ2-2, with TRBD1 identical over 9 bases. The CDR3 has 15 amino acids. CDR1 is LGHNA, CDR2 YSLEER, per germline. The V gene end was trimmed by 1 base and the J gene end by 7 bases; junction bases not matched to a gene: 4. CDR3 sequence: CASSQGDRVGGELFF. The CDR3 region has the DNA TGCGCCAGCAGCCAAGGGGACAGGGTGGGCGGGGAGCTGTTTTTT.

This sequence joins TRBV11-2 and TRBJ2-2; D might be TRBD1 or TRBD2, each matching 7 bases. Germline CDR1 SGHAT, CDR2 FQNNGV. The CDR3 has 17 amino acids. V lost 5 bases and J lost 6, with 22 bases in between. The CDR3 sequence: CASSPGGGRGGAGELFF. CDR3 coding DNA: TGTGCCAGCAGCCCAGGGGGGGGCAGGGGCGGTGCCGGGGAGCTGTTTTTT.

The J gene is TRBJ2-7, the V gene TRBV19; TRBD1 matches 9 bases. CDR3 length: 13 residues. V was pared by 5 bases and J by 4 bases, with 3 bases of the junction left unmatched. Germline V lookup: CDR1 LNHDA, CDR2 SQIVND (reference sequence). In DNA, the CDR3 is TGTGCCAGTAGTTTTGGACAGGGGTACGAGCAGTACTTC. Protein sequence: CASSFGQGYEQYF.

This clone has a single count. The rearrangement links TRBV11-1 to TRBJ2-1; no firm D call. The CDR3 is 14 amino acids. The V end was cut by 3 bases, the J end by 4 bases, with 10 bases between. The germline CDR1 and CDR2 sequences are SGHAT and FQDESV (reference sequence). The CDR3 DNA is TGTGCCAGCAGCTTCTTGCCGGGTTACAATGAGCAGTTCTTC. Encoded protein: CASSFLPGYNEQFF.

The chain employs TRBV9 and TRBJ2-2; no clear D gene. Germline CDR1 and CDR2: SGDLS and YYNGEE. V gave up 0 bases and J gave up 1 base, with 10 bases separating them. CDR3 length: 16 amino acids. CDR3 sequence (DNA): TGTGCCAGCAGCGTAGCTGGAAAAAGGAACACCGGGGAGCTGTTTTTT. Translated, it gives CASSVAGKRNTGELFF. Filled out from reference TRBV9 and TRBJ2-2, the complete variable domain reads DSGVTQTPKHLITATGQRVTLRCSPRSGDLSVYWYQQSLDQGLQFLIQYYNGEERAKGNILERFSAQQFPDLHSELNLSSLELGDSALYFCASSVAGKRNTGELFFGEGSRLTVL.

This CDR3 is CASSLGTGLNYGYTF. The CDR3 DNA follows: TGTGCCAGCAGTTTAGGGACAGGTCTCAACTATGGCTACACCTTC. The chain employs TRBV27 and TRBJ1-2; 8 positions match TRBD1. Germline trimming cut 2 bases from V and 2 bases from J; bases unmatched to any gene: 4. Germline CDR1 reads MNHEY; CDR2 reads SMNVEV (reference sequence). The CDR3 runs to 15 residues.

As concerns this clone: This same CDR3 is encoded by further DNA sequences in the sample. The CDR3 protein is CASSLVGAGPGFYGYTF. DNA for the CDR3: TGCGCCAGCAGCTTGGTTGGAGCAGGGCCGGGGTTCTATGGCTACACCTTC. This sequence joins TRBV5-1 and TRBJ1-2, with TRBD1 as a possible D gene (5 bases). V gave up 0 bases and J gave up 4 bases, with 19 bases separating them. The CDR3 has 17 amino acids. The germline gives CDR1 SGHRS, CDR2 YFSETQ.

V is TRBV10-1 and J is TRBJ2-1, with D possibly being TRBD1 (6 bases). The germline CDR1 and CDR2 sequences are WNHNN and SYGVQD (reference sequence). V lost 7 bases and J lost 8, with 9 bases in between. There are 11 residues in the CDR3. The chain's CDR3 is CASTQGYEQFF. The CDR3 nucleotides read TGCGCCAGCACACAGGGTTATGAGCAGTTCTTC.

The chain couples TRBV4-1 to TRBJ2-7, with D perhaps matching TRBD1 (6 bases). There are 16 residues in the CDR3. CDR1 MGHRA and CDR2 YSYEKL come from the germline V gene. V was clipped by 0 bases and J by 1 base, with 13 bases between them. The chain's CDR3 is CASSQDKGDQSYEQYF. The CDR3 bases are TGCGCCAGCAGCCAAGATAAGGGGGACCAATCCTACGAGCAGTACTTC.

As concerns this clone: The identical CDR3 is also encoded by other nucleotide sequences in the sample. The V and J genes are TRBV2 and TRBJ1-6; TRBD1 aligns across 7 bases. In germline, CDR1 is SNHLY, CDR2 FYNNEI. With 6 bases clipped from V and 0 bases from J, the junction kept 2 bases outside the gene matches. The CDR3 spans 15 residues. Written as DNA, the CDR3 is TGTGCCAGCAGGGACAGGAGCTCCTATAATTCACCCCTCCACTTT. This translates into CASRDRSSYNSPLHF.

The V gene is TRBV7-6, the J gene TRBJ2-1; D might be TRBD1 or TRBD2, each matching 6 bases. This CDR3 is 15 amino acids long. CDR1 is SGHVS, CDR2 FNYEAQ, per germline. V was shortened by 7 bases and J by 7 bases, with 20 bases between the two germline ends. Here the CDR3 reads CASKGPSGAGNEQFF. In DNA, the CDR3 is TGTGCCAGCAAGGGGCCGTCGGGGGCGGGGAATGAGCAGTTCTTC.

V and J are TRBV6-5 and TRBJ2-7; 7 nucleotides agree with TRBD1. This CDR3 region has 12 residues. Trimming cost V 5 bases and J 6 bases; bases outside gene matches: 4. Germline V lookup: CDR1 MNHEY, CDR2 SVGAGI. The CDR3 DNA follows: TGTGCCAGCAGTGGGACAGTGGGCGAGCAGTACTTC. This encodes CASSGTVGEQYF.

The chain uses TRBV12-5 and TRBJ2-4; 10 nucleotides match TRBD2. J lost 3 bases, V lost 4 bases, and 9 bases had no gene match. CDR1 is LGHNT and CDR2 is FRNRAP in the germline V gene. The CDR3 has 17 residues. The CDR3 DNA sequence: TGTGCTAGTGGTTCCTCGCTAGCGGGGGCTGACAAAAACATTCAGTACTTC. Translation: CASGSSLAGADKNIQYF.

This chain links TRBV15 with TRBJ1-3; no reliable D call. CDR3 length: 15 residues. CDR1 is LNHNV, CDR2 YYDKDF, per germline (reference sequence). Trimming removed 0 bases from V and 4 bases from J, with 10 bases in between. Here the CDR3 reads CATSRDPGRGNTIYF. CDR3 sequence (DNA): TGTGCCACCAGCAGAGATCCGGGCAGGGGAAACACCATATATTTT.

The chain combines TRBV6-5 with TRBJ2-7; 8 bases match TRBD1. The J segment lost 3 bases and the V segment lost 8 bases, leaving 3 bases of the junction unmatched. The CDR3 covers 12 residues. The V gene's germline CDR1 is MNHEY and CDR2 SVGAGI. The CDR3 spells CASPQGGYEQYF. CDR3 in DNA: TGTGCCAGCCCACAGGGGGGCTACGAGCAGTACTTC.

V usage is TRBV6-1 and J usage is TRBJ2-1; the D is unclear. Germline values: CDR1 MNHNS, CDR2 SASEGT. V was trimmed by 6 bases and J by 6 bases, leaving 3 bases between them. This CDR3 is 10 amino acids long. The CDR3 sequence: CASRLNEQFF. The DNA of the CDR3 is TGTGCCAGCAGGCTCAATGAGCAGTTCTTC.

This clone was seen just once. The chain joins TRBV19 to TRBJ2-1; D is tentatively TRBD1 or TRBD2 (6 bases each). In germline, CDR1 is LNHDA, CDR2 SQIVND (reference sequence). Trimming took off 7 bases at V and 0 bases at J, with 13 bases between the two ends. The CDR3 is 15 residues long. DNA for the CDR3: TGTGCCAGTATGTCGGGGGCGAACTCCTACAATGAGCAGTTCTTC. Amino acid sequence: CASMSGANSYNEQFF.

The gene calls are TRBV28 and TRBJ2-7, with 7 bases fitting TRBD2. Germline trimming cut 3 bases from V and 2 bases from J; bases unmatched to any gene: 7. This CDR3 comprises 15 residues. Germline V CDR1 and CDR2: MDHEN, SYDVKM. The CDR3 loop is CASSLGGVITYEQYF. CDR3 bases: TGTGCCAGCAGTTTGGGGGGGGTGATCACCTACGAGCAGTACTTC.

This clone was found once. The J gene is TRBJ2-3, the V gene TRBV9; the match to TRBD2 covers 7 bases. The V gene end was trimmed by 1 base and the J gene end by 3 bases; junction bases not matched to a gene: 5. This CDR3 is 15 amino acids long. Germline assignment: CDR1 SGDLS and CDR2 YYNGEE. CDR3 in DNA: TGTGCCAGCAGCGTATGGGGGAGGGAGACAGATACGCAGTATTTT. Encoded protein: CASSVWGRETDTQYF.

The chain uses TRBV30 and TRBJ1-3, with a weak D call TRBD1 (6 bases). The length of the CDR3 is 14 residues. CDR1 is GTSNPN, CDR2 SVGIG, per germline (reference sequence). Trimming cost V 4 bases and J 2 bases, with 12 bases left between them. The CDR3 sequence: CAWKHSGAGNTIYF. The CDR3 DNA reads as TGTGCCTGGAAACACTCAGGGGCTGGAAACACCATATATTTT.